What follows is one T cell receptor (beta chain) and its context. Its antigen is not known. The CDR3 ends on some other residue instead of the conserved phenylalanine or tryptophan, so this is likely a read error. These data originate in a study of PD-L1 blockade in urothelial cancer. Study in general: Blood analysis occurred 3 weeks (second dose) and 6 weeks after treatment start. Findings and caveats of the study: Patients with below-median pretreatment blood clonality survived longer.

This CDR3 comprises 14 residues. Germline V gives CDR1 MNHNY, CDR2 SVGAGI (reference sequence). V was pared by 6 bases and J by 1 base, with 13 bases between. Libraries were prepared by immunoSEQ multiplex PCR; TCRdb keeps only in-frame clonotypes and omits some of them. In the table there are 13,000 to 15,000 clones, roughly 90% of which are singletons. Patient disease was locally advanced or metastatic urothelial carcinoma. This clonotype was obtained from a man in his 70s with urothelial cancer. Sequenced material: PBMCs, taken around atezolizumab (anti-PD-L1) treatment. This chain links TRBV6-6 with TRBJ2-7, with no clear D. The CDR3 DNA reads TGTGCCAGCAGCCCTAGGCAGACGTCCTACGAGCAGTACCTC. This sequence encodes CASSPRQTSYEQYL.